The T cell receptor beta chain under discussion was sequenced for a study of T cells in Graves' hyperthyroidism and ophthalmopathy. Template material for amplifying TCR beta CDR3 regions consisted of RNA transcripts. The primer set for the first-round RT-PCR of the TCR CDR3 was HTBI. TCRdb reprocessed the multiplex PCR reads via MiXCR and lists one record per CDR3 protein. The sample includes a few hundred thousand distinct CDR3 sequences, approximately 25% seen only once; the top ten take over 70%. Each patient was aged 18 to 65 and had newly diagnosed hyperthyroidism of under 2 months' duration. This CDR3 is 12 amino acids long. Deletions cut 10 bases from V and 7 bases from J, with 14 bases between. Germline values: CDR1 SNHLY, CDR2 FYNNEI.

The chain joins TRBV2 to TRBJ2-1, with D perhaps TRBD2 (5 bases). Sequencing was done on a sample of blood. The clonotype was recovered from a man aged 45-65 years with Graves' hyperthyroidism. The CDR3 spells CATLLEANEQFF. The CDR3, as DNA: TGTGCCACCCTACTAGAAGCAAATGAGCAGTTCTTC.